This entry features one T cell receptor (beta chain) sequence. The sample comes from a study of blood T cell repertoires in COVID-19. Trimming took 3 bases from V and 6 from J, leaving 13 bases between them. The germline CDR1 and CDR2 sequences are DFQATT and SNEGSKA (reference sequence). The CDR3 consists of 13 residues. The assay was immunoSEQ multiplex PCR, and TCRdb's table has in-frame clones only and misses some. Among 250,000 to 350,000 clones listed, about 90% were seen once. The specimen sequenced was PBMCs or T cells enriched from blood (not recorded which). The rearrangement uses TRBV20-1 and TRBJ2-3; D not resolved. The clonotype comes from a woman aged 45-65 years who had been exposed to COVID-19. The CDR3 DNA is TGCAGTGCTAGTACAACGTCCTGGGATACGCAGTATTTT. Its protein product is CSASTTSWDTQYF.